This TCR beta chain was documented in a study of cytomegalovirus exposure and HLA in healthy donors. Study in general: Genetic ancestry analysis placed about 76% of the approximately 400 donors that were genotyped in the Caucasian-associated cluster.

Points from the study as a whole: According to a later analysis, donors in an Asian-associated ancestry cluster reportedly had fewer N-insertions than the roughly 630-donor mean. TCR sequences were mostly rare, though some public TCRs occurred in many donors. Analyzed later, most CMV-associated TCR beta chains appeared HLA-restricted.

PCR employed 60 Vbeta and 13 Jbeta primers. Sequencing was performed with immunoSEQ multiplex PCR; in TCRdb, only in-frame clones are kept and a portion is missing. The sample comprises roughly 73,000 clones, around three quarters of which are singletons, and around 3.6% rests with the top ten. Concerning this clone: The antigen remains unidentified.

This CDR3 is 11 amino acids long. Germline CDR1 and CDR2: SGHAT and FQDESV (reference sequence). Deletions cut 5 bases from V and 9 bases from J, with 8 bases between. The rearrangement uses TRBV11-1 and TRBJ1-3; possible D gene TRBD1, 6 bases. The sequenced sample was PBMCs. The sequence derives from a man between 35 and 55 years old in good health and CMV-seronegative. The CDR3 protein is CASSQGGTIYF. Here the CDR3 DNA reads TGTGCCAGCAGCCAAGGGGGCACCATATATTTT.